This entry lists 19 T cell receptor beta chains sequenced from one sample in a study of cytomegalovirus exposure and HLA in healthy donors. Vbeta (60) and Jbeta (13) primers were used in the PCR. TCRdb's table, derived via immunoSEQ multiplex PCR, lists solely in-frame clones and lacks some. The sample yields more than 100,000 clones, less than 80% seen once. The specimen was PBMCs. Every receptor here comes from a female donor in good health and CMV-seropositive.

CDR3 sequence reads: CASSYSAGGAEAFF. CDR3 sequence (DNA): TGTGCCAGCAGTTACTCAGCGGGGGGGGCTGAAGCTTTCTTT. V gene TRBV6-6 combines with J gene TRBJ1-1; weak D call: TRBD1 (5 bases). V was clipped by 0 bases and J by 6 bases, with 11 bases between them. In germline, CDR1 is MNHNY, CDR2 SVGAGI (reference sequence). The CDR3 consists of 14 residues.

This chain uses TRBV30 with TRBJ2-1; 8 bases map to TRBD1. This CDR3 has 12 residues. J lost 11 bases, V lost 8 bases, and 11 bases had no gene match. From germline, CDR1 is GTSNPN and CDR2 SVGIG (reference sequence). The CDR3 sequence is CALAGGVLKQFF. The CDR3 DNA reads TGTGCCCTCGCAGGGGGCGTTCTAAAGCAGTTCTTC.

V and J are TRBV4-1 and TRBJ2-2, with D possibly being TRBD1 (6 bases). The germline V gene encodes CDR1 MGHRA and CDR2 YSYEKL. Trimming removed 7 bases at V and 4 bases at J, with 16 bases between. The CDR3 extends over 15 amino acids. The CDR3 nucleotides are TGCGCCAGCACAGCGTCTAGGGGGAGCACCGGGGAGCTGTTTTTT. Its protein product is CASTASRGSTGELFF.

The chain has TRBV7-2 and TRBJ2-3; 10 bases match TRBD1. After removal of 4 bases from V and 0 bases from J, the junction contained 1 base not matched to a gene. Per the germline V gene, CDR1 is SGHTA and CDR2 is FQGNSA. The CDR3 length is 15 residues. The CDR3 nucleotides read TGTGCCAGCAGCTGGGGACAGGGGAGCACAGATACGCAGTATTTT. It specifies CASSWGQGSTDTQYF.

This rearrangement joins TRBV15 to TRBJ1-5, with 7 bases lining up with TRBD1. Germline V CDR1 and CDR2: LNHNV, YYDKDF (reference sequence). The CDR3 is made up of 15 amino acids. Trimming removed 2 bases from V and 5 bases from J; junction bases left unmatched: 6. The DNA for the CDR3 is TGTGCCACCAGCAGACACAGGGGTTTAGATCAGCCCCAGCATTTT. This sequence encodes CATSRHRGLDQPQHF. Using reference TRBV15 and TRBJ1-5 for the parts outside the CDR3, the full variable domain is DAMVIQNPRYQVTQFGKPVTLSCSQTLNHNVMYWYQQKSSQAPKLLFHYYDKDFNNEADTPDNFQSRRPNTSFCFLDIRSPGLGDTAMYLCATSRHRGLDQPQHFGDGTRLSIL.

The chain carries TRBV10-2 and TRBJ2-1; maybe TRBD2 (5 bases). The V and J ends lost 6 bases and 4 bases respectively, with 13 bases between them. The CDR3 extends over 14 amino acids. The germline gives CDR1 WSHSY, CDR2 SAAADI. The CDR3 sequence: CASRASGAYNEQFF. The CDR3 DNA follows: TGCGCCAGCAGGGCCAGCGGAGCATACAATGAGCAGTTCTTC.

The chain couples TRBV30 to TRBJ2-2, with D possibly being TRBD2 (5 bases). Germline V gene sequence: CDR1 GTSNPN, CDR2 SVGIG (reference sequence). The CDR3 is 15 amino acids. Trimming pared 1 base from V and 7 bases from J, leaving 16 bases between. For the CDR3, the DNA is TGTGCCTGGAGTGCAGTGCGGGTAGAGTTCGGGGAGCTGTTTTTT. It encodes CAWSAVRVEFGELFF.

This clone was counted a few times. The chain uses TRBV28 and TRBJ1-3, with 10 bases fitting TRBD1. The J segment lost 0 bases and the V segment lost 5 bases, leaving 4 bases of the junction unmatched. This CDR3 has 16 residues. Germline CDR1 reads MDHEN; CDR2 reads SYDVKM. Here the CDR3 DNA reads TGTGCCAGCAGTCCCTGGACAGGGGGCTCTGGAAACACCATATATTTT. Amino acids: CASSPWTGGSGNTIYF.

The V gene is TRBV19, the J gene TRBJ1-1, with unresolved D. The germline gives CDR1 LNHDA, CDR2 SQIVND (reference sequence). Trimming stripped 5 bases from V and 4 bases from J, with 11 bases between. This CDR3 is 13 amino acids long. CDR3 nucleotides: TGTGCCAGTAGTGCCAGGAGGAGCACTGAAGCTTTCTTT. It is translated as CASSARRSTEAFF.

The DNA of the CDR3 is TGTGCCAGCAGCTTAAGCCCGGGAACCGAGCAGTACTTC. It codes for CASSLSPGTEQYF. This rearrangement joins TRBV11-1 to TRBJ2-7; maybe TRBD2 (5 bases). V was shortened by 2 bases and J by 6 bases, with 11 bases between the two germline ends. In germline, CDR1 is SGHAT, CDR2 FQDESV (reference sequence). The CDR3 extends over 13 amino acids.

This clone was seen a single time. The gene calls are TRBV11-2 and TRBJ1-3; 8 bases map to TRBD1. V was clipped by 6 bases and J by 2 bases; unmatched bases: 6. From germline, CDR1 is SGHAT and CDR2 FQNNGV. The length of the CDR3 is 15 residues. Written as DNA, the CDR3 is TGTGCCAGCAGTTACGGACAGGGACCTGGAAACACCATATATTTT. It encodes CASSYGQGPGNTIYF.

With respect to this clone: Distinct nucleotide sequences in the sample also encode this CDR3. The chain links TRBV6-4 to TRBJ2-2, with 7 bases fitting TRBD1. The ends lost 4 bases at V and 3 bases at J; junction bases unmatched: 2. Germline values: CDR1 MRHNA, CDR2 SNTAGT. CDR3 length: 14 residues. CDR3 sequence: CASSGQGDTGELFF. The CDR3 DNA follows: TGTGCCAGCAGTGGGCAGGGGGACACCGGGGAGCTGTTTTTT.

This clone appeared a few times. This chain joins TRBV5-1 and TRBJ1-1; D call uncertain. Germline CDR1 reads SGHRS; CDR2 reads YFSETQ. Trimming took 4 bases from V and 3 from J, leaving 13 bases between them. The CDR3 length is 14 residues. CDR3 DNA: TGCGCCAGCAGCACCGGGGTAAGAGACACTGAAGCTTTCTTT. It translates to CASSTGVRDTEAFF.

CDR3 sequence (DNA): TGTGCCAGCAGTGGAGACACACCGGCCAACGTCCTGACTTTC. Encoded protein: CASSGDTPANVLTF. V gene TRBV2 combines with J gene TRBJ2-6; no clear D. V was pared by 4 bases and J by 6 bases, with 10 bases between. This CDR3 has 14 residues. Germline V gene data show CDR1 as SNHLY and CDR2 as FYNNEI.

This clone was seen more than once but under ten times. The rearrangement joins TRBV15 to TRBJ2-5; the match to TRBD2 covers 8 bases. Trimming took 0 bases from V and 3 from J; bases not matched to a gene: 3. Germline V gives CDR1 LNHNV, CDR2 YYDKDF (reference sequence). The CDR3 extends over 15 amino acids. The chain's CDR3 is CATSRDTGREETQYF. The CDR3 DNA reads as TGTGCCACCAGCAGAGATACCGGGAGGGAAGAGACCCAGTACTTC.

The rearrangement uses TRBV7-6 and TRBJ1-2, with no clear D. With 7 bases removed from V and 5 bases from J, the gap between germline ends came to 14 bases. This CDR3 region has 13 residues. Germline assignment: CDR1 SGHVS and CDR2 FNYEAQ. The CDR3 nucleotides read TGTGCCAGCACCCCTGGTCCCGGTTATGGCTACACCTTC. Translated: CASTPGPGYGYTF.

This clone was observed a single time. The CDR3 is CASSSAQHTEAFF. CDR3 coding DNA: TGTGCCAGCAGTTCTGCACAGCACACTGAAGCTTTCTTT. This chain connects TRBV2 to TRBJ1-1; D call uncertain. Trimming shortened V by 5 bases and J by 3 bases, and 10 bases separated the two germline ends. This CDR3 contains 13 residues. Germline CDR1 and CDR2: SNHLY and FYNNEI. The full variable domain, rest sourced from reference TRBV2 and TRBJ1-1, is EPEVTQTPSHQVTQMGQEVILRCVPISNHLYFYWYRQILGQKVEFLVSFYNNEISEKSEIFDDQFSVERPDGSNFTLKIRSTKLEDSAMYFCASSSAQHTEAFFGQGTRLTVV.

The CDR3 DNA reads as TGTGCCAGCAGTTACGGGACAGGGGGCTTTACGAGTGAAGCTTTCTTT. Translated, it gives CASSYGTGGFTSEAFF. This chain joins TRBV6-6 and TRBJ1-1, with 12 bases lining up with TRBD1. Germline V gives CDR1 MNHNY, CDR2 SVGAGI (reference sequence). CDR3 size: 16 residues. J gave up 7 bases and V 2 bases, and 8 bases lay outside the gene matches.

The J gene is TRBJ2-1, the V gene TRBV2; the D gene is possibly TRBD2 (5 bases). Germline CDR1 is SNHLY and CDR2 is FYNNEI. CDR3 length: 15 residues. The V and J ends lost 0 bases and 8 bases respectively, with 14 bases between them. CDR3 nucleotides: TGTGCCAGCAGTGAAGCGTCGACTCGGGGAGATGAGCAGTTCTTC. Translating gives CASSEASTRGDEQFF.